The clone carrying this T cell receptor (beta chain) came up a few times. What it binds is not known. The sample belongs to a study of regulatory T cells in long-lasting Graves disease. General study points: With persistent disease, TRBV28, TRBJ1-2 and TRBJ2-5 were the favored segments. TCR diversity was lower in persistent Graves' patients than in newly diagnosed ones. Sharing of public clonotypes was greater in persistent patients (approximately 2,700) than in new patients (around 930).

Germline CDR1 DFQATT, CDR2 SNEGSKA (reference sequence). The germline V and J ends were trimmed by 1 base and 4 bases, with 8 bases remaining between them. There are 12 residues in the CDR3. Time point meaning: persistent/refractory GD, antithyroid drugs over 5 years with positive TRAb. There was RNA extracted from PBMCs, and the TCR library was made from it. Arm-PCR of CDR3 regions and iRepertoire HTBI primers were used to build TCR beta libraries. TCRdb recomputed calls from the multiplex PCR reads with MiXCR, one row per CDR3 protein. The sample lists about 310,000 distinct CDR3 sequences, roughly a fifth occurring once.

This sample comprised peripheral blood mononuclear cells (PBMCs), obtained when the disease was refractory, from a patient treated with antithyroid drugs. The rearrangement links TRBV20-1 to TRBJ2-7; D unresolved. This TCR was recovered from a female donor with Graves disease. CDR3 amino acids: CSARVIGYEQYF. Here the CDR3 DNA reads TGCAGTGCTAGAGTTATAGGTTACGAGCAGTACTTC.